These T cell receptor beta chains were read from a single sample in a study of blood T cell repertoires in COVID-19. Profiling relied on immunoSEQ multiplex PCR, and the TCRdb table lists in-frame clones only, not all of them. This repertoire shows approximately 400,000 clones, around four fifths found once; its top ten account for approximately 5%. Specimen: PBMCs or T cells enriched from blood (not recorded which). The receptors here all came from a woman in her 50s who had recovered from COVID-19. The CDR3 runs from the conserved cysteine through the conserved F or W. A D gene is named only where the DNA matches it firmly. The size field is filled for only some rows; it gives once, few, many or a size class.

>TRBJ1-2|.|.|TRBV19
CATEDRTIYGYTF
TGTGCCACCGAAGACAGGACGATCTATGGCTACACCTTC
>TRBJ1-1|.|.|TRBV29-1
CSIAKGLEAFF
TGCAGCATAGCTAAGGGACTGGAAGCTTTCTTT
>TRBJ1-5|.|.|TRBV19
CASSTTVLHQPQHF
TGTGCCAGTAGTACGACAGTGCTCCATCAGCCCCAGCATTTT
>TRBJ1-5|.|.|TRBV19
CASSIDGRGLAGNQPQHF
TGTGCCAGTAGTATAGATGGGCGGGGGCTCGCCGGTAATCAGCCCCAGCATTTT
>TRBJ2-3|.|.|TRBV9
CASSVVADRTDTQYF
TGTGCCAGCAGCGTAGTAGCGGACCGCACAGATACGCAGTATTTT
>TRBJ2-3|TRBD1|.|TRBV4-1
CASSPDARTGGVSTDTQYF
TGCGCCAGCAGCCCAGATGCAAGGACAGGGGGTGTTAGCACAGATACGCAGTATTTT
>TRBJ1-2|TRBD1|.|TRBV9
CASSPRTGGYGYTF
TGTGCCAGCAGCCCTAGGACAGGGGGCTATGGCTACACCTTC
>TRBJ2-7|.|.|TRBV6-6
CASYSVPYEQYF
TGTGCCTCGTACTCCGTCCCCTACGAGCAGTACTTC
>TRBJ2-2|.|.|TRBV5-1
CASSPQQENTGELFF
TGCGCCAGCAGCCCCCAACAGGAGAACACCGGGGAGCTGTTTTTT
>TRBJ1-1|.|.|TRBV7-2
CASRVRGGDTEAFF
TGTGCCAGCAGAGTTAGGGGAGGGGACACTGAAGCTTTCTTT
>TRBJ1-2|TRBD1|.|TRBV29-1
CSVERQGGYGHTF
TGCAGCGTTGAACGACAGGGCGGCTATGGCCACACCTTC
>TRBJ2-5|TRBD2|.|TRBV6-2/TRBV6-3
CASSSNKLAGGWETQYF
TGTGCCAGCAGCTCTAACAAGCTAGCGGGAGGGTGGGAGACCCAGTACTTC
>TRBJ1-1|.|.|TRBV18
CASSPQQNTEAFF
TGTGCCAGCTCACCACAACAGAACACTGAAGCTTTCTTT
>TRBJ1-1|TRBD1|.|TRBV7-3
CASSLQHGQGVSKVVAFF
TGTGCCAGCAGCTTACAGCACGGACAGGGGGTATCTAAAGTTGTAGCTTTCTTT
>TRBJ1-4|.|once|TRBV14
CASSQPGYYSEKLFF
TGTGCCAGCAGCCAGCCGGGGTACTATAGTGAAAAACTGTTTTTT
>TRBJ2-7|.|.|TRBV5-1
CASSSPSGWQYF
TGCGCCAGCAGCTCGCCTTCGGGGTGGCAGTACTTC
>TRBJ1-1|.|.|TRBV5-1
CASSHGDGTEAFF
TGCGCCAGCAGCCACGGGGATGGGACTGAAGCTTTCTTT
>TRBJ2-1|TRBD2|.|TRBV4-3
CASSQDVSASGRATYNEQFF
TGCGCCAGCAGCCAAGATGTTAGTGCTAGCGGGAGGGCTACCTACAATGAGCAGTTCTTC
>TRBJ2-1|TRBD2|.|TRBV5-4
CASSSSSGRAHEQFF
TGTGCCAGCAGCTCTTCTAGCGGGAGGGCCCATGAGCAGTTCTTC
>TRBJ1-2|TRBD1|.|TRBV5-4
CASSVGTGYGYTF
TGTGCCAGCAGCGTAGGGACAGGGTATGGCTACACCTTC
>TRBJ1-1|.|.|TRBV11-2
CASSLLVRGRPEAFF
TGTGCCAGCAGCTTATTGGTAAGGGGTCGGCCTGAAGCTTTCTTT
>TRBJ2-5|TRBD1|.|TRBV3-1/TRBV3-2
CASSQDPRGTGKETQYF
TGTGCCAGCAGCCAAGATCCGCGGGGGACAGGGAAAGAGACCCAGTACTTC
>TRBJ2-7|.|.|TRBV9
CASSVDSSYEQYF
TGTGCCAGCAGCGTGGACAGTTCCTACGAGCAGTACTTC
>TRBJ2-7|.|.|TRBV6-5
CASRTGTGEQYF
TGTGCCAGCAGAACAGGGACGGGAGAGCAGTACTTC
>TRBJ1-6|TRBD1|.|TRBV6-5
CASRPGTGGNSPLHF
TGTGCCAGCAGACCCGGGACAGGGGGCAATTCACCCCTCCACTTT
>TRBJ2-1|TRBD1|.|TRBV7-8
CASSLDRGINEQFF
TGTGCCAGCAGCTTAGACAGGGGGATCAATGAGCAGTTCTTC
>TRBJ1-5|.|.|TRBV3-1/TRBV3-2
CASSQTPGPGGQPQHF
TGTGCCAGCAGCCAAACCCCGGGACCGGGAGGTCAGCCCCAGCATTTT
>TRBJ2-3|TRBD2|.|TRBV6-6
CASSSTSRVTSDTQYF
TGTGCCAGCAGTTCGACTAGCCGCGTAACCTCAGATACGCAGTATTTT
>TRBJ1-1|.|.|TRBV20-1
CSAELAEAFF
TGCAGTGCCGAGTTGGCTGAAGCTTTCTTT
>TRBJ2-2|TRBD2|.|TRBV4-1
CASSQGGGRTGELFF
TGCGCCAGCAGCCAAGGGGGGGGTCGCACCGGGGAGCTGTTTTTT
>TRBJ2-7|.|few|TRBV3-1/TRBV3-2
CASSSRAGSYEQYF
TGTGCCAGCAGCTCCCGGGCGGGCTCCTACGAGCAGTACTTC
>TRBJ1-6|TRBD1|.|TRBV10-1
CASRRETGGSPLHF
TGCGCCAGCAGGAGGGAGACAGGGGGTTCACCCCTCCACTTT
>TRBJ1-6|TRBD1|.|TRBV3-1/TRBV3-2
CASSHHGQGSYNSPLHF
TGTGCCAGCAGCCATCATGGACAGGGCTCCTATAATTCACCCCTCCACTTT
>TRBJ1-5|TRBD1|.|TRBV4-2
CASSQGGQSRNQPQHF
TGTGCCAGCAGCCAAGGGGGACAGAGTCGCAATCAGCCCCAGCATTTT
>TRBJ1-2|TRBD1|.|TRBV9
CASSVRGTAFYGYTF
TGTGCCAGCAGCGTAAGGGGGACAGCTTTCTATGGCTACACCTTC
>TRBJ1-2|TRBD1|once|TRBV7-2
CASSKGQGVSGYTF
TGTGCCAGCAGCAAAGGACAGGGGGTTAGTGGCTACACCTTC
>TRBJ1-6|TRBD1|.|TRBV18
CASSSNGQEQENSPLHF
TGTGCCAGCTCATCGAACGGACAGGAACAGGAGAATTCACCCCTCCACTTT
>TRBJ1-2|TRBD1|.|TRBV5-1
CASSFQGTGGSLAYGYTF
TGCGCCAGCAGCTTTCAAGGGACAGGTGGGAGCCTCGCCTATGGCTACACCTTC
>TRBJ2-5|TRBD1|.|TRBV7-2
CASSLAAAGRGHETQYF
TGTGCCAGCAGCTTAGCGGCCGCGGGCAGGGGGCACGAGACCCAGTACTTC
>TRBJ2-3|.|.|TRBV3-1/TRBV3-2
CASNPLGSKDTQYF
TGTGCCAGCAACCCCCTCGGTTCGAAAGATACGCAGTATTTT
>TRBJ2-5|TRBD1|.|TRBV19
CASRRQGAGGETQYF
TGTGCCAGTAGAAGACAGGGGGCTGGTGGAGAGACCCAGTACTTC
>TRBJ1-2|.|.|TRBV6-2/TRBV6-3
CASSKPDKMARYDTF
TGTGCCAGCAGTAAACCGGACAAGATGGCCCGGTACGACACCTTC
>TRBJ1-3|.|.|TRBV5-1
CASSLAGDNSGNTIYF
TGCGCCAGCAGCTTGGCAGGGGATAACTCTGGAAACACCATATATTTT
>TRBJ2-2|TRBD1|.|TRBV27
CASSPTGVLTGELFF
TGTGCCAGCAGCCCGACAGGGGTCTTGACCGGGGAGCTGTTTTTT
>TRBJ1-2|TRBD1|.|TRBV25-1
CASSPGGARGYTF
TGTGCCAGCAGTCCAGGGGGCGCGAGGGGCTACACCTTC
>TRBJ2-1|TRBD2|.|TRBV2
CASPSGLAGSVSYNEQFF
TGTGCCAGCCCTTCGGGACTAGCGGGATCTGTCTCCTACAATGAGCAGTTCTTC
>TRBJ1-1|TRBD1|.|TRBV2
CASSGGTGRTEAFF
TGTGCCAGCAGTGGTGGGACAGGGAGGACTGAAGCTTTCTTT
>TRBJ1-2|.|.|TRBV7-5
CVRSATDRTGLIHGYTF
TGTGTCAGAAGCGCTACCGATAGGACAGGATTGATCCATGGCTACACCTTC
>TRBJ1-2|.|.|TRBV19
CASSIFFFGYTF
TGTGCCAGTAGTATTTTTTTCTTTGGCTACACCTTC
>TRBJ1-1|.|many|TRBV10-2
CASSHGQFLMNTEAFF
TGCGCCAGCAGTCATGGACAGTTTTTGATGAACACTGAAGCTTTCTTT
>TRBJ1-2|.|.|TRBV27
CASSQHRNYGYTF
TGTGCCAGCAGCCAACACCGTAACTATGGCTACACCTTC
>TRBJ2-1|TRBD2|few|TRBV2
CASRAGLAGSYNEQFF
TGTGCCAGCAGGGCTGGACTAGCGGGCTCCTACAATGAGCAGTTCTTC
>TRBJ1-5|.|.|TRBV25-1
CASSQTGIGQPQHF
TGTGCCAGCAGTCAAACAGGGATTGGTCAGCCCCAGCATTTT
>TRBJ1-2|.|.|TRBV5-1
CASSLGTQGFSGYTF
TGCGCCAGCAGCTTGGGAACACAGGGTTTTAGTGGCTACACCTTC
>TRBJ1-2|.|.|TRBV11-2
CASSPETAGYGYTF
TGTGCCAGCAGCCCCGAGACAGCCGGCTATGGCTACACCTTC